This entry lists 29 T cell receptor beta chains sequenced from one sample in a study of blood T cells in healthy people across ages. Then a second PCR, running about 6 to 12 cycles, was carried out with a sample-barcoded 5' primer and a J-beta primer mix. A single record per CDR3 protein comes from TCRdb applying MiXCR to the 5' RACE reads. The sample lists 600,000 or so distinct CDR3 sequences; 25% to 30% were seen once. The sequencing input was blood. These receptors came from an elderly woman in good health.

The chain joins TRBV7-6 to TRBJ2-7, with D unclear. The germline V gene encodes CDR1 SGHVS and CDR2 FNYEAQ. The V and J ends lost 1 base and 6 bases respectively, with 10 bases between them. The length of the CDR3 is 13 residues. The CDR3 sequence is CASSLGGRVEQYF. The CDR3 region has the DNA TGTGCCAGCAGCTTAGGCGGAAGGGTCGAGCAGTACTTC. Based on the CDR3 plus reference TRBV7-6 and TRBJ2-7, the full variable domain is GAGVSQSPRYKVTKRGQDVALRCDPISGHVSLYWYRQALGQGPEFLTYFNYEAQQDKSGLPNDRFSAERPEGSISTLTIQRTEQRDSAMYRCASSLGGRVEQYFGPGTRLTVT.

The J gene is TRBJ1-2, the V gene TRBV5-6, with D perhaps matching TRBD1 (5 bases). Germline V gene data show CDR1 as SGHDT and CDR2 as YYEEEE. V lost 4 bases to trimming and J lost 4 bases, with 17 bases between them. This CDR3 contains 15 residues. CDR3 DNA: TGTGCCAGCAGCCTAGGGAAGGGGCCCCCCTATGGCTACACCTTC. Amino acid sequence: CASSLGKGPPYGYTF.

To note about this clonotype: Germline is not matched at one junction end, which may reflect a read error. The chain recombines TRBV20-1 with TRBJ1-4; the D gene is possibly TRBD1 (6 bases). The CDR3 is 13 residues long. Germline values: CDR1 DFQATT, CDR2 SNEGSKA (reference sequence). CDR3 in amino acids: CSARAGANEKRFF. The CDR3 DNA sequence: TGCAGTGCTCGTGCAGGGGCTAATGAAAAACGGTTTTTT.

DNA for the CDR3: TGTGCCAGTAGTGTATCGCTCGGGAGCCCGTCCTACGAGCAGTACTTC. It encodes CASSVSLGSPSYEQYF. The chain couples TRBV19 to TRBJ2-7, with TRBD2 as a possible D gene (6 bases). The CDR3 consists of 16 residues. Per germline, CDR1 LNHDA and CDR2 SQIVND (reference sequence). V lost 5 bases and J lost 1, with 18 bases in between.

The CDR3 region has the DNA TGCGCCAGCAGCCAAGGACAGGACTATAATTCACCCCTCCACTTT. This sequence encodes CASSQGQDYNSPLHF. The chain combines TRBV4-3 with TRBJ1-6; D possibly corresponds to TRBD1 (6 bases). The CDR3 spans 15 residues. With 1 base removed from V and 3 bases from J, the gap between germline ends came to 7 bases. Germline CDR1 reads LGHNA; CDR2 reads YSLEER.

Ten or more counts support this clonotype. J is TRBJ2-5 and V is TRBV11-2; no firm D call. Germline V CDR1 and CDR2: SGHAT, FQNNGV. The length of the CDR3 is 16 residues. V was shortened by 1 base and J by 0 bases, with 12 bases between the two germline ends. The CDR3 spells CASSLGLTAYQETQYF. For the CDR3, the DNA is TGTGCCAGCAGCTTAGGCTTGACTGCCTACCAAGAGACCCAGTACTTC.

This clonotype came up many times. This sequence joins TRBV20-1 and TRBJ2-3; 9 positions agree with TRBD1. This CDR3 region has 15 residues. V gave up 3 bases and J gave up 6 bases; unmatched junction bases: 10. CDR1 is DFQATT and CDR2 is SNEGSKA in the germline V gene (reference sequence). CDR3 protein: CSASFRTGEGDTQYF. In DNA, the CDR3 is TGCAGTGCTAGCTTCCGGACAGGGGAGGGCGATACGCAGTATTTT.

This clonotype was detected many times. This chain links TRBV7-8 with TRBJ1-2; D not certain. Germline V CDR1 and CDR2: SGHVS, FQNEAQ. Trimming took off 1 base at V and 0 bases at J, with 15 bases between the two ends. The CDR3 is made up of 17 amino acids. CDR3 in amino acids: CASSLDPPAGANYGYTF. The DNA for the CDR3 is TGTGCCAGCAGCTTAGACCCCCCCGCCGGGGCTAACTATGGCTACACCTTC.

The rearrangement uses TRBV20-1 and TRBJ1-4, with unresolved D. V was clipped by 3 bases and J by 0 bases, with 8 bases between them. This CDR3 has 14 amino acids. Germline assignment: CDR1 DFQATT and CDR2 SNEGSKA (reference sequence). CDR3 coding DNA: TGCAGTGCTAGGTCACCAGCAACTAATGAAAAACTGTTTTTT. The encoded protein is CSARSPATNEKLFF.

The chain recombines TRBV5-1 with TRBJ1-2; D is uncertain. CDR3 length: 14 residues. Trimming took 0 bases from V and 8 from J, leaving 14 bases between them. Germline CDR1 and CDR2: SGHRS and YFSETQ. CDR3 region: CASSLDTGSWGYTF. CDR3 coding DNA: TGCGCCAGCAGCTTGGATACGGGGTCCTGGGGCTACACCTTC.

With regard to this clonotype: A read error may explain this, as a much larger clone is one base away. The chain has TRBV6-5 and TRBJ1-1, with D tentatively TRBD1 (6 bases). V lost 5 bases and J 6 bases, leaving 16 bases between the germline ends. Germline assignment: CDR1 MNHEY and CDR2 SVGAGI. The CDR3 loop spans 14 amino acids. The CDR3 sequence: CASSPTGLGAEAFF. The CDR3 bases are TGTGCCAGCAGTCCGACAGGTCTGGGCGCTGAAGCTTTCTTT.

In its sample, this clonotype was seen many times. The CDR3: CSGGQGQNEQYF. CDR3 DNA sequence: TGCAGCGGTGGACAGGGGCAGAATGAGCAGTACTTC. V is TRBV29-1 and J is TRBJ2-5; 9 nucleotides agree with TRBD1. The length of the CDR3 is 12 residues. The germline gives CDR1 SQVTM, CDR2 ANQGSEA. Trimming at V came to 7 bases and at J to 11 bases, leaving 11 bases not matched to a gene.

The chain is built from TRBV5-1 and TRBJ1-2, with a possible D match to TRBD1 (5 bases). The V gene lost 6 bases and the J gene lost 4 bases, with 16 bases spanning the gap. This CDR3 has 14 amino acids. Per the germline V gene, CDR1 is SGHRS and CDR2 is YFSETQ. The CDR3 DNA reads TGCGCCAGCAACAGAGGGGATGTCGCCTATGGCTACACCTTC. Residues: CASNRGDVAYGYTF.

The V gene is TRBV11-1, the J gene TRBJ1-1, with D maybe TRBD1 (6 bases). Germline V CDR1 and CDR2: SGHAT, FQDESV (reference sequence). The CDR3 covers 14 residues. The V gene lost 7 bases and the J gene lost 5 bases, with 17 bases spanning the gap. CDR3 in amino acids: CASTLTGRRTEAFF. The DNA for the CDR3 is TGTGCCAGCACACTCACAGGGAGACGGACTGAAGCTTTCTTT. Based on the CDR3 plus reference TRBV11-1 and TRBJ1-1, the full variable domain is EAEVAQSPRYKITEKSQAVAFWCDPISGHATLYWYRQILGQGPELLVQFQDESVVDDSQLPKDRFSAERLKGVDSTLKIQPAELGDSAMYLCASTLTGRRTEAFFGQGTRLTVV.

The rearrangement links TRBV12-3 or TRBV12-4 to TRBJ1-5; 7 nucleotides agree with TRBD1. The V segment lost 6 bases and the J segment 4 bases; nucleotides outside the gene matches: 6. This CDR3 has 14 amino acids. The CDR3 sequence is CASSPTGENQPQHF. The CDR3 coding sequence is TGTGCCAGCAGCCCCACAGGGGAAAATCAGCCCCAGCATTTT.

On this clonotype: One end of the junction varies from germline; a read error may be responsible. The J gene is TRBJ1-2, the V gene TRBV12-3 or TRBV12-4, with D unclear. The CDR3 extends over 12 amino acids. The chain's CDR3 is CASSLGQAHWDF. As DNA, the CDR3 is TGTGCCAGCAGTTTAGGGCAGGCCCATTGGGACTTC.

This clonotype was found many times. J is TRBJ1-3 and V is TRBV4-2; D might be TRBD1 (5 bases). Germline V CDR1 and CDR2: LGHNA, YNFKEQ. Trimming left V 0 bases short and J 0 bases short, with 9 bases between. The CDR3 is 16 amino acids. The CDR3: CASSQDPGPSGNTIYF. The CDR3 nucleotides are TGTGCCAGCAGCCAAGACCCGGGACCCTCTGGAAACACCATATATTTT.

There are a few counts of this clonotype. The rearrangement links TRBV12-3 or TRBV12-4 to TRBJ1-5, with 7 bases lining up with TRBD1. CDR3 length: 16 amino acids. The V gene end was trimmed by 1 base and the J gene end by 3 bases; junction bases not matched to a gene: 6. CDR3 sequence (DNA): TGTGCCAGCAGTTTAGGTCAGGGGGACTTCAATCAGCCCCAGCATTTT. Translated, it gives CASSLGQGDFNQPQHF.

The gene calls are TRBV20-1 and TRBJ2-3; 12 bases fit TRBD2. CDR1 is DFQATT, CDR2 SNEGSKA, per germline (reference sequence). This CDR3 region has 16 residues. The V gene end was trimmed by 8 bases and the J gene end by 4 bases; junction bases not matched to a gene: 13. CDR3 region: CSTGKVLAGGSDTQYF. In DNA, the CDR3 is TGCAGTACCGGGAAGGTTCTAGCGGGAGGGTCAGATACGCAGTATTTT.

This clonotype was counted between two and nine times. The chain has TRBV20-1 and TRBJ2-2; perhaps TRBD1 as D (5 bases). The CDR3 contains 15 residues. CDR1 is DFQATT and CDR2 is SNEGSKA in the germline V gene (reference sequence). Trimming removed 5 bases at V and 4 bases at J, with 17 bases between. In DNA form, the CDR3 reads TGCAGTGCTCAACGGGCAGGGCGAGGCACCGGGGAGCTGTTTTTT. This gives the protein CSAQRAGRGTGELFF.

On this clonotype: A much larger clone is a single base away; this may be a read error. CDR3 DNA sequence: TGTGCCAGCAGTCCCCAGTCTACCTATGGCTACACCTTC. Its translation is CASSPQSTYGYTF. The V and J genes are TRBV27 and TRBJ1-2, with unresolved D. V lost 5 bases, J lost 4 bases, and 11 bases lay in between. This CDR3 comprises 13 residues. Germline V CDR1 and CDR2: MNHEY, SMNVEV (reference sequence).

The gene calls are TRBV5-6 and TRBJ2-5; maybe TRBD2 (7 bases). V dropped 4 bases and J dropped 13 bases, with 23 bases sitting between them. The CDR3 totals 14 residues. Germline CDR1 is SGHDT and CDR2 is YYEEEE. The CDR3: CASSPIEGGNSWYF. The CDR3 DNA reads TGTGCCAGCAGCCCCATCGAGGGGGGGAATTCGTGGTACTTC.

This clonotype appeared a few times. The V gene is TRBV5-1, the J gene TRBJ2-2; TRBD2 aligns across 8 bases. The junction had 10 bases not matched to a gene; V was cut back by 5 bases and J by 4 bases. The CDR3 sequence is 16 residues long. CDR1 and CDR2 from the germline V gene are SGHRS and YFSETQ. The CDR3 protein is CASRVITGTSTGELFF. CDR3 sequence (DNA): TGCGCCAGCAGGGTGATCACCGGGACTAGCACCGGGGAGCTGTTTTTT.

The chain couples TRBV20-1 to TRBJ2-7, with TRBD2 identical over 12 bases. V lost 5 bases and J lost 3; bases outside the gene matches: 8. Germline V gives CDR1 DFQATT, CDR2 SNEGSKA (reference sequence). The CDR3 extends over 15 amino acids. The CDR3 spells CSAGPTSGGHYEQYF. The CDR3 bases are TGCAGTGCTGGCCCGACTAGCGGGGGACACTACGAGCAGTACTTC.

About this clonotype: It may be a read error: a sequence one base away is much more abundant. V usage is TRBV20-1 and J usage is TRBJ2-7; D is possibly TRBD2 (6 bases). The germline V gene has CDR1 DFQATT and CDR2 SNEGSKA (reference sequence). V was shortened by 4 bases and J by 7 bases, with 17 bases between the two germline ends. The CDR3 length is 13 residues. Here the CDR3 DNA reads TGCAGTGCTAACTTAGACGTCGCGGGAGAGCAGTACTTC. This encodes CSANLDVAGEQYF.

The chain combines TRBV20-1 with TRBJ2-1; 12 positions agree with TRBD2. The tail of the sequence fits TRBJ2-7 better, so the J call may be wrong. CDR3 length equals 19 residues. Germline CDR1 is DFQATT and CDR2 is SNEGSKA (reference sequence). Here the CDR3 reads CSARDLLAGGQSSYNEQYF. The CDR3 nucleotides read TGCAGTGCTAGAGATTTACTAGCGGGGGGCCAGAGCTCCTACAATGAGCAGTACTTC.

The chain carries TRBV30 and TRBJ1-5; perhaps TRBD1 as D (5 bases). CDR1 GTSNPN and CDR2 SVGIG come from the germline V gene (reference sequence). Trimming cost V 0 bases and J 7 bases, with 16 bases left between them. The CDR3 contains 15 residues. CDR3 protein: CAWSVGEGLGQPQHF. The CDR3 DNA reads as TGTGCCTGGAGTGTAGGGGAGGGGCTGGGACAGCCCCAGCATTTT. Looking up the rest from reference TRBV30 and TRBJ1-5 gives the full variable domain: SQTIHQWPATLVQPVGSPLSLECTVEGTSNPNLYWYRQAAGRGLQLLFYSVGIGQISSEVPQNLSASRPQDRQFILSSKKLLLSDSGFYLCAWSVGEGLGQPQHFGDGTRLSIL.

As DNA, the CDR3 is TGTGCCAGCAGCGTAGGTGTCAGGTTGGGCACCGGGGAGCTGTTTTTT. It codes for CASSVGVRLGTGELFF. This rearrangement joins TRBV9 to TRBJ2-2; D is unclear. The CDR3 covers 16 residues. V lost 0 bases, J lost 4 bases, and 13 bases lay in between. In germline, CDR1 is SGDLS, CDR2 YYNGEE.

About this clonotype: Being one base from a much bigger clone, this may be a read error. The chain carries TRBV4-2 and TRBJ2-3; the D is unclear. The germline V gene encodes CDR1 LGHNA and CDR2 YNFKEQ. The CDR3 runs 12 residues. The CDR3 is CASNQEEGTQYF. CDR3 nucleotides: TGTGCCAGCAACCAAGAAGAAGGCACGCAGTATTTT.